This T cell receptor (beta chain) was identified in a study of blood T cell repertoires in COVID-19. The wider study: Donors in the United States, Italy and Spain gave samples during acute or convalescent COVID-19.

Authors' analysis steps: Estimation of nucleated cell counts relied on the amplification of reference gene primers. The protocol was immunoSEQ multiplex PCR, while the TCRdb copy is restricted to in-frame clones and leaves out a portion. For V, J and clone size, that table is used; D and trimming come from the DNA. The repertoire consists of approximately 250,000 clones, with roughly four fifths occurring once and the leading ten covering about 4%. This study enrolled people aged about 18 to 100 from about two dozen US geographic areas. V gave up 3 bases and J gave up 4 bases, with 14 bases separating them. Germline V CDR1 and CDR2: SGHNT, YENEEA. CDR3 length: 15 amino acids.

Sample: PBMCs or T cells enriched from blood (not recorded which). This clonotype was sampled from a man in his thirties or forties with acute COVID-19. The genes are TRBV11-3 and TRBJ2-3; a weak D match, TRBD1 (7 bases). The CDR3 sequence is CASSFGRGAPDTQYF. The CDR3 coding sequence is TGTGCCAGCAGCTTTGGCAGGGGGGCCCCAGATACGCAGTATTTT.